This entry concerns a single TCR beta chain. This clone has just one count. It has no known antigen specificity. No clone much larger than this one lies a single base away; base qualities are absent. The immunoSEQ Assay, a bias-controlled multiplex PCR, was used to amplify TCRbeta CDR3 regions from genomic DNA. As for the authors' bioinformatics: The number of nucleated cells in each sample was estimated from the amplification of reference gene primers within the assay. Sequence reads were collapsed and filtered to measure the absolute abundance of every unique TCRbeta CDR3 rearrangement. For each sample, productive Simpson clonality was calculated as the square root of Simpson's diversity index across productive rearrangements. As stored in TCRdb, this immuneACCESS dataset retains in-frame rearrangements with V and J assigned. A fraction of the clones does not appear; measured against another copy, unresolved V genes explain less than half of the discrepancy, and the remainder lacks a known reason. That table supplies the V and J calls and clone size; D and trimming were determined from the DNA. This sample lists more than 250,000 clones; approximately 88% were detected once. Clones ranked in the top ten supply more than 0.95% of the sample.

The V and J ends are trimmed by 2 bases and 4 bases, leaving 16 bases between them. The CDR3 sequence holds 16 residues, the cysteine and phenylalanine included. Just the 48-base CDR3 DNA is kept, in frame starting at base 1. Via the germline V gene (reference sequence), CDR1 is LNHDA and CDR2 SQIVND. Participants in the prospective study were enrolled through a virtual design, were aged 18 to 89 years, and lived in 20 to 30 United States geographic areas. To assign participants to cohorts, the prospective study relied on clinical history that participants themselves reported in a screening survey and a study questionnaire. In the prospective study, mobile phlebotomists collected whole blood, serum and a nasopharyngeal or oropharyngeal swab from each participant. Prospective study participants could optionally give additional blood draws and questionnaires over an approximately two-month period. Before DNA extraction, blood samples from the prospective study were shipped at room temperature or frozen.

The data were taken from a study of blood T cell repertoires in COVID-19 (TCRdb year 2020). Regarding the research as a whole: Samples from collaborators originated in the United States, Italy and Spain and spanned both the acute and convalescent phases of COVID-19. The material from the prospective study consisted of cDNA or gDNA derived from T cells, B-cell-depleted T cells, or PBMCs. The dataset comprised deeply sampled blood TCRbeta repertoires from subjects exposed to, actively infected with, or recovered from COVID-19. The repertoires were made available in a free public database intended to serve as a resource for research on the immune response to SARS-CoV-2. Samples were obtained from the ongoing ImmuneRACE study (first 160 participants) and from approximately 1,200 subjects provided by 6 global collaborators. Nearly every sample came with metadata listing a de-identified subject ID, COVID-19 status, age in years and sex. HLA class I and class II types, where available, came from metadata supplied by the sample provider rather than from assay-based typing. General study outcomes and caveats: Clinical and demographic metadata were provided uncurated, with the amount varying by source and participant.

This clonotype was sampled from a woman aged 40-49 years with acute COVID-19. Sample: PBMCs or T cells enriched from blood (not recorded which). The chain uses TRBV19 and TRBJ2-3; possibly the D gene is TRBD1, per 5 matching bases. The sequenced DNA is TGTGCCAGTAGTATACAGGGTCAGGGATGGGCAGATACGCAGTATTTT. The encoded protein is CASSIQGQGWADTQYF. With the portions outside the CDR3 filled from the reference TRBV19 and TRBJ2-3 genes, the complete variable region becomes DGGITQSPKYLFRKEGQNVTLSCEQNLNHDAMYWYRQDPGQGLRLIYYSQIVNDFQKGDIAEGYSVSREKKESFPLTVTSAQKNPTAFYLCASSIQGQGWADTQYFGPGTRLTVL.